The 5 T cell receptor beta chains in this list originate from one sample, sequenced in a study of shared clonotypes between healthy human individuals. Sequenced by immunoSEQ multiplex PCR; TCRdb stores in-frame clones only, minus some. Among under 1,100,000 clones listed, about 75% were seen once. Sequences were obtained from memory CD4+ T cells sorted from blood. Subset specified: CD45RA-negative fraction. The receptors stem from a man aged 18 to 29 in good health.

The chain recombines TRBV5-1 with TRBJ1-2; tentative D call: TRBD1 (6 bases). This CDR3 is 17 amino acids long. The V and J ends lost 2 bases and 7 bases respectively, with 24 bases between them. CDR1 is SGHRS, CDR2 YFSETQ, per germline. The CDR3 here is CASSLKDPGAGESGYTF. As DNA, the CDR3 is TGCGCCAGCAGCTTAAAAGACCCAGGGGCCGGGGAGAGTGGCTACACCTTC.

This clone was observed many times. CDR3 region: CAISDRVVSPLHF. The CDR3 nucleotides read TGTGCCATTTCGGACAGGGTTGTTTCACCCCTCCACTTT. The V call is TRBV15, the J call TRBJ1-6, with 8 positions matching TRBD1. Germline CDR1 and CDR2: LNHNV and YYDKDF (reference sequence). The CDR3 totals 13 residues. Unmatched junction bases numbered 8, after V lost 10 bases and J lost 9 bases.

The chain uses TRBV30 and TRBJ1-3; D not certain. Germline assignment: CDR1 GTSNPN and CDR2 SVGIG (reference sequence). This CDR3 comprises 14 residues. The ends were cut back, 0 bases at V and 4 bases at J, with 10 bases in the middle. The CDR3 DNA sequence: TGTGCCTGGAGTGTAGGGAACGTCGGAAACACCATATATTTT. Translating gives CAWSVGNVGNTIYF.

As for this clone: Different DNA sequences within this sample yield the same CDR3. In DNA form, the CDR3 reads TGTGCCAGCAGCTTGACGGAAAACTATGGCTACACCTTC. Its translation: CASSLTENYGYTF. The chain recombines TRBV5-5 with TRBJ1-2; D gene ambiguous. CDR3 length: 13 amino acids. Germline CDR1 reads SGHKS; CDR2 reads YYEKEE (reference sequence). V lost 1 base and J lost 2, with 6 bases in between.

The CDR3 sequence is CASSFPDLYGYTF. CDR3 sequence (DNA): TGTGCCAGCAGTTTTCCAGATTTATATGGCTACACCTTC. The chain combines TRBV28 with TRBJ1-2; no clear D gene. The CDR3 runs 13 residues. The V end lost 3 bases, the J end lost 5 bases, and 10 bases lay between the germline ends. Germline V gene sequence: CDR1 MDHEN, CDR2 SYDVKM.